These T cell receptor beta chains were read from a single sample in a study of PD-1 blockade in classical Hodgkin lymphoma. Measured with immunoSEQ multiplex PCR; TCRdb has only the in-frame clones, and not every one. The sample has roughly 16,000 clones; about 90% are singletons. Material for sequencing was CD4+ T cells from blood. The source is a human donor with classical Hodgkin lymphoma. CDR3s leave out the opening cysteine and the closing phenylalanine or tryptophan. Where a row states a size, it is once, few, many or the class of an expanded clone; other rows omit it.

clone_size | j_call | v_call | cdr3_aa
NA | TRBJ2-7 | TRBV27 | ASSLWGARYEQY
NA | TRBJ1-3 | TRBV10-3 | AISDTGSSGNTIY
NA | TRBJ1-1 | TRBV11-2 | ASSSPRTQNTEAF
NA | TRBJ1-3 | TRBV28 | ASSLTPGARSGNTIY
NA | TRBJ2-7 | TRBV27 | ASSLSFASGRYEQY
NA | TRBJ2-1 | TRBV5-1 | ASSNSGGPYNEQF
NA | TRBJ1-4 | TRBV18 | ASSPQTVNEKLF
few | TRBJ1-5 | TRBV29-1 | SVANLNQPQH
NA | TRBJ2-3 | TRBV29-1 | SVERDSGFSTDTQY
NA | TRBJ1-1 | TRBV6-1 | ASTVGGGEAF
NA | TRBJ2-1 | TRBV6-1 | ASSVMGLATNEQF
NA | TRBJ2-3 | TRBV5-4 | ASSSRDSTDTQY
NA | TRBJ1-2 | TRBV2 | ASSLTGQLGGYT
NA | TRBJ2-6 | TRBV5-5 | ASSSPGQKFGANVLT
once | TRBJ2-2 | TRBV5-5 | ASSLDPNTGELF
NA | TRBJ2-1 | TRBV12-5 | ASGLIRGEQF
NA | TRBJ2-4 | TRBV19 | ASSLLLAGDIQY
NA | TRBJ1-3 | TRBV28 | ASSSQGVSGNTIY
NA | TRBJ2-5 | TRBV11-2 | ASSLGETQY
NA | TRBJ2-1 | TRBV11-2 | ASSLSGGPYNEQF
NA | TRBJ1-3 | TRBV15 | ATSRDWQDYTIY
NA | TRBJ1-2 | TRBV5-6 | ASDPGKTYGYT
NA | TRBJ1-2 | TRBV7-8 | ASSQDRAAARSYT
NA | TRBJ2-1 | TRBV5-1 | ASSLGGQAHNEQF